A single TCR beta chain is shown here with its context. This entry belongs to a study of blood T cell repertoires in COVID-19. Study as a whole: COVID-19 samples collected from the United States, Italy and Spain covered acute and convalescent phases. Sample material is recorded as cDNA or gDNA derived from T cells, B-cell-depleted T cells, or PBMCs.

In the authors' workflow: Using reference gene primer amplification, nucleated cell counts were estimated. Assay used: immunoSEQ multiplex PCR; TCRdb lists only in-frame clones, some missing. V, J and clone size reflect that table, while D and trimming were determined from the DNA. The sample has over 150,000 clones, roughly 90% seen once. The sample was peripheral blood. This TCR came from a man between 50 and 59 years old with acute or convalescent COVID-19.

The CDR3 nucleotides read TGTGCCAGCTCACCAACCGGGACACCTAATTCACCCCTCCACTTT. This gives the protein CASSPTGTPNSPLHF. This chain links TRBV18 with TRBJ1-6; D perhaps matches TRBD1 (6 bases). The CDR3 has 15 residues. V lost 2 bases and J lost 6, with 11 bases in between. Germline values: CDR1 KGHSH, CDR2 LQKENI.